Described below is a single TCR beta chain sequence and its context. Antigen: not known. The method was immunoSEQ multiplex PCR; TCRdb's version includes in-frame clones alone and lacks a portion of them. The data contain 400,000 to 450,000 clones, 90% of them singletons. The data are from a study of Ad26.COV2.S vaccination and SARS-CoV-2 variants. Study-level points and caveats: Vaccinated and placebo-treated recipients had similar non-spike TCR breadth. In vaccinated individuals, spike-specific CD8+ and CD4+ T cell responses reportedly displayed substantial breadth.

Noted treatment: about 20 received Ad26.COV2.S at low or high dose, single or two shots; 5 received placebo; per-sample allocation not given. Day 63 after the first vaccine or placebo injection was the time point for sampling. The sequences come from peripheral blood, collected in a trial of Ad26.COV2.S vaccine versus placebo. The receptor comes from a person between 18 and 60 years old who received the Ad26.COV2.S COVID-19 vaccine or a placebo.

CDR3 DNA: TGTGCCAGCAGCATAGGACTAGCGGGAGGGAGTGAGCAGTTCTTC. As protein: CASSIGLAGGSEQFF. The chain couples TRBV6-2 or TRBV6-3 to TRBJ2-1; 15 nucleotides line up with TRBD2. Looked up from germline, CDR1 is MNHEY and CDR2 is SVGEGT. V dropped 6 bases and J dropped 9; count of bases not matched to a gene: 6. The CDR3 is made up of 15 amino acids.